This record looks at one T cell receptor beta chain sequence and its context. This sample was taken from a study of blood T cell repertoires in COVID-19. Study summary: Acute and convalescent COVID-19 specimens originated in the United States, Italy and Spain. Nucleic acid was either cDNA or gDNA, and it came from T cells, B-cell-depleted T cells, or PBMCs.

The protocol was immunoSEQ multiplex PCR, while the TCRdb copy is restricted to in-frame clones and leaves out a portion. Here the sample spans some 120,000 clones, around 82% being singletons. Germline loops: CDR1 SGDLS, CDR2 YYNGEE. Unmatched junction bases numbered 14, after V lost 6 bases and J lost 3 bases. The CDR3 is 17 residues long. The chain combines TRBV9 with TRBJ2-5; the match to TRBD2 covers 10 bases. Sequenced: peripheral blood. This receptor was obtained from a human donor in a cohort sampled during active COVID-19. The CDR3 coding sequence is TGTGCCAGCAACCCGAGCGGGGGGGCTGCGCGAGAAGAGACCCAGTACTTC. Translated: CASNPSGGAAREETQYF. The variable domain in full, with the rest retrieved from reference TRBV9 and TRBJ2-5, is DSGVTQTPKHLITATGQRVTLRCSPRSGDLSVYWYQQSLDQGLQFLIQYYNGEERAKGNILERFSAQQFPDLHSELNLSSLELGDSALYFCASNPSGGAAREETQYFGPGTRLLVL.